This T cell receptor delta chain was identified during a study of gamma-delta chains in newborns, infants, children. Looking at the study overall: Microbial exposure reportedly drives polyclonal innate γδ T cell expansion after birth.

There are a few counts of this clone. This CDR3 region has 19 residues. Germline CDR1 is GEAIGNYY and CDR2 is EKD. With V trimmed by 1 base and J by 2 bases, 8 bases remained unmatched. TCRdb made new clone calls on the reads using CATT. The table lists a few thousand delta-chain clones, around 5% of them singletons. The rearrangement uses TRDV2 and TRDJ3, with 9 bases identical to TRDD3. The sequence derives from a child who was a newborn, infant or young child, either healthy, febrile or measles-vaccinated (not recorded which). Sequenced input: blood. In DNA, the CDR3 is TGTGCCTGTGACACACTGGGGGACGAAACCCCCTGGGACACCCGACAGATGTTTTTC. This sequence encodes CACDTLGDETPWDTRQMFF.